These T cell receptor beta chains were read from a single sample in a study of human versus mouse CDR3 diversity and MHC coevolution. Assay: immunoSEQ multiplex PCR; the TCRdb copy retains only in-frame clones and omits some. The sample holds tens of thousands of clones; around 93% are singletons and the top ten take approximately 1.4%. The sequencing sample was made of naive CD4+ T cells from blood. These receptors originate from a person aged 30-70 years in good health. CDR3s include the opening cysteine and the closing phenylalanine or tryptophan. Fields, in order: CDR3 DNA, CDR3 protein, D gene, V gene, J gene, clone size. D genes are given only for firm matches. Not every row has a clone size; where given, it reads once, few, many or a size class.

CDR3nt: TGTGCCAGCAGCTTCCTGGCGGGGGTGGGCGTCAAAAACATTCAGTACTTC
CDR3aa: CASSFLAGVGVKNIQYF
d_gene: TRBD2
v_gene: TRBV5-5
j_gene: TRBJ2-4
abundance: -

CDR3nt: TGTGCCAGTAGTCCGAGGGACAGGGAGAACACTGAAGCTTTCTTT
CDR3aa: CASSPRDRENTEAFF
d_gene: TRBD1
v_gene: TRBV19
j_gene: TRBJ1-1
abundance: once

CDR3nt: TGCGCCAGCAGGGGATACAGGGAAGACACTGAAGCTTTCTTT
CDR3aa: CASRGYREDTEAFF
d_gene: -
v_gene: TRBV5-1
j_gene: TRBJ1-1
abundance: once

CDR3nt: TGTGCCAGTACTTCCGGGACAGGGGTCTACGAGCAGTACTTC
CDR3aa: CASTSGTGVYEQYF
d_gene: TRBD1
v_gene: TRBV19
j_gene: TRBJ2-7
abundance: -

CDR3nt: TGTGCCAGCAGCGTCGGCGGGAGGGCCGGGAATGAGCAGTTCTTC
CDR3aa: CASSVGGRAGNEQFF
d_gene: TRBD2
v_gene: TRBV9
j_gene: TRBJ2-1
abundance: -

CDR3nt: TGTGCCAGCAGTTCGGAGGACAGGGCCACGGCAGATACGCAGTATTTT
CDR3aa: CASSSEDRATADTQYF
d_gene: TRBD1
v_gene: TRBV28
j_gene: TRBJ2-3
abundance: -

CDR3nt: TGTGCCAGCAGCCAAGATCCCGCGGGGGTAGGTAGCGGAGATACGCAGTATTTT
CDR3aa: CASSQDPAGVGSGDTQYF
d_gene: TRBD2
v_gene: TRBV4-2
j_gene: TRBJ2-3
abundance: -

CDR3nt: TGTGCCAGCAGGGGATTCAGGGGGAACCAGCCCCAGCATTTT
CDR3aa: CASRGFRGNQPQHF
d_gene: TRBD1
v_gene: TRBV2
j_gene: TRBJ1-5
abundance: -

CDR3nt: TGTGCCAGCAGCCAACAGGGTCTGGGTTCACCCCTCCACTTT
CDR3aa: CASSQQGLGSPLHF
d_gene: -
v_gene: TRBV6-6
j_gene: TRBJ1-6
abundance: -

CDR3nt: TGTGCCAGCAGCTTAGCTTCGCAGGGGTTCTCCTACGAGCAGTACTTC
CDR3aa: CASSLASQGFSYEQYF
d_gene: -
v_gene: TRBV7-2
j_gene: TRBJ2-7
abundance: -

CDR3nt: TGTGCCACCACTCTCCGGCAGGGCCTTGGAAACACCATATATTTT
CDR3aa: CATTLRQGLGNTIYF
d_gene: -
v_gene: TRBV15
j_gene: TRBJ1-3
abundance: -

CDR3nt: TGTGCCAGCAGGGCCCCCCAAAATCAGCCCCAGCATTTT
CDR3aa: CASRAPQNQPQHF
d_gene: -
v_gene: TRBV6-1
j_gene: TRBJ1-5
abundance: -

CDR3nt: TGTGCCAGCAGTCCGACAGGGATGAACACTGAAGCTTTCTTT
CDR3aa: CASSPTGMNTEAFF
d_gene: TRBD1
v_gene: TRBV7-3
j_gene: TRBJ1-1
abundance: -

CDR3nt: TGTGCCAGCAGTAGGGGCGGATCGAGCACTGAAGCTTTCTTT
CDR3aa: CASSRGGSSTEAFF
d_gene: -
v_gene: TRBV28
j_gene: TRBJ1-1
abundance: -

CDR3nt: TGTGCCAGCAGCTCATACGGACCAAGAACGGGACAGCCGAGCTACAATGAGCAGTTCTTC
CDR3aa: CASSSYGPRTGQPSYNEQFF
d_gene: TRBD1
v_gene: TRBV7-3
j_gene: TRBJ2-1
abundance: -

CDR3nt: -
CDR3aa: CASSPPGQALAGSCFF
d_gene: -
v_gene: TRBV18
j_gene: TRBJ2-2
abundance: -

CDR3nt: TGTGCCAGCAGTTTATCACCAGGGGCGCTGAACACTGAAGCTTTCTTT
CDR3aa: CASSLSPGALNTEAFF
d_gene: -
v_gene: TRBV27
j_gene: TRBJ1-1
abundance: -

CDR3nt: TGTGCCAGCAGAGCCCATGTCCAAGGACTAGAAGGATTC
CDR3aa: CASRAHVQGLEGF
d_gene: TRBD2
v_gene: TRBV28
j_gene: TRBJ2-7
abundance: -

CDR3nt: TGCGCCAGCAGTCTTGACAGGGCTGGAAACACCATATATTTT
CDR3aa: CASSLDRAGNTIYF
d_gene: TRBD1
v_gene: TRBV10-1
j_gene: TRBJ1-3
abundance: -

CDR3nt: TGTGCCAGCAGCCCGGCAGGGCAGTCCTACGAGCAGTACTTC
CDR3aa: CASSPAGQSYEQYF
d_gene: -
v_gene: TRBV7-2
j_gene: TRBJ2-7
abundance: once

CDR3nt: TGTGCCTGGACCTCGACTAGCCGAAGCACAGATACGCAGTATTTT
CDR3aa: CAWTSTSRSTDTQYF
d_gene: TRBD2
v_gene: TRBV30
j_gene: TRBJ2-3
abundance: -

CDR3nt: TGTGCCAGCAGCTCCCGATTGGCAGGGGTATACAATGAGCAGTTCTTC
CDR3aa: CASSSRLAGVYNEQFF
d_gene: -
v_gene: TRBV7-9
j_gene: TRBJ2-1
abundance: -

CDR3nt: TGCGCCAGCAGCCAAGGTATTACACAGGCAAACACTGAAGCTTTCTTT
CDR3aa: CASSQGITQANTEAFF
d_gene: -
v_gene: TRBV4-3
j_gene: TRBJ1-1
abundance: -

CDR3nt: TGCGCCAGCAGCTTTCAGGGGATTAATGAAAAACTGTTTTTT
CDR3aa: CASSFQGINEKLFF
d_gene: -
v_gene: TRBV5-1
j_gene: TRBJ1-4
abundance: -

CDR3nt: TGCGCCAGCAGCCAAGATAGGCAGGGGCTCCCCTACGAGCAGTACTTC
CDR3aa: CASSQDRQGLPYEQYF
d_gene: -
v_gene: TRBV4-3
j_gene: TRBJ2-7
abundance: -

CDR3nt: TGTGCCAGCTCACCAGAAGGGACAGTCAAAAACATTCAGTACTTC
CDR3aa: CASSPEGTVKNIQYF
d_gene: TRBD1
v_gene: TRBV18
j_gene: TRBJ2-4
abundance: -

CDR3nt: TGTGCCAGCACCTCCCGGGAGCAGCGGGAGGAAGATACGCAGTATTTT
CDR3aa: CASTSREQREEDTQYF
d_gene: TRBD2
v_gene: TRBV11-2
j_gene: TRBJ2-3
abundance: -

CDR3nt: TGTGCCAGCAGTACCGGGATAAATAATGAAAAACTGTTTTTT
CDR3aa: CASSTGINNEKLFF
d_gene: -
v_gene: TRBV5-6
j_gene: TRBJ1-4
abundance: -

CDR3nt: TGCAGCGTTGAAGATAATAGGGACAAGCTCACCGGGGAGCTGTTTTTT
CDR3aa: CSVEDNRDKLTGELFF
d_gene: -
v_gene: TRBV29-1
j_gene: TRBJ2-2
abundance: -

CDR3nt: TGTGCCAGCAGTCAGGGGCACGCCCGTGAAGCTTTCTTT
CDR3aa: CASSQGHAREAFF
d_gene: -
v_gene: TRBV6-5
j_gene: TRBJ1-1
abundance: -

CDR3nt: TGTGCCAGCAGCTACTGGGACAGGGCGAACACTGAAGCTTTCTTT
CDR3aa: CASSYWDRANTEAFF
d_gene: TRBD1
v_gene: TRBV5-6
j_gene: TRBJ1-1
abundance: -

CDR3nt: TGTGCCAGCAGCTTAGCGGGGCAGGGGGCCTGGAATGAGCAGTTCTTC
CDR3aa: CASSLAGQGAWNEQFF
d_gene: TRBD1
v_gene: TRBV7-2
j_gene: TRBJ2-1
abundance: -

CDR3nt: TGTGCCAGCAGTTTCAGGGGGGCTCAGCCCCAGCATTTT
CDR3aa: CASSFRGAQPQHF
d_gene: TRBD1
v_gene: TRBV7-2
j_gene: TRBJ1-5
abundance: -